The T cell receptor (beta chain) under discussion was sequenced for a study of blood T cells in healthy people across ages. The germline V gene encodes CDR1 SGHTA and CDR2 FQGNSA. V lost 3 bases to trimming and J lost 5 bases, with 25 bases between them. The CDR3 runs 19 residues. Alongside a J-beta primer mix, a sample-barcoded 5' primer served in a second PCR lasting roughly 6 to 12 cycles. TCRdb re-called the 5' RACE reads through MiXCR, storing one row per CDR3 protein. The table includes around 1,700,000 distinct CDR3 sequences, about 28% detected once. The chain joins TRBV7-2 to TRBJ2-2; a weak D match, TRBD1 (6 bases). The sample consisted of blood. The TCR was taken from a woman aged 30 to 39 in good health. The CDR3: CASSFIPPRQAPRTGELFF. The CDR3 DNA sequence: TGTGCCAGCAGCTTTATTCCCCCGCGACAGGCCCCGAGGACCGGGGAGCTGTTTTTT.